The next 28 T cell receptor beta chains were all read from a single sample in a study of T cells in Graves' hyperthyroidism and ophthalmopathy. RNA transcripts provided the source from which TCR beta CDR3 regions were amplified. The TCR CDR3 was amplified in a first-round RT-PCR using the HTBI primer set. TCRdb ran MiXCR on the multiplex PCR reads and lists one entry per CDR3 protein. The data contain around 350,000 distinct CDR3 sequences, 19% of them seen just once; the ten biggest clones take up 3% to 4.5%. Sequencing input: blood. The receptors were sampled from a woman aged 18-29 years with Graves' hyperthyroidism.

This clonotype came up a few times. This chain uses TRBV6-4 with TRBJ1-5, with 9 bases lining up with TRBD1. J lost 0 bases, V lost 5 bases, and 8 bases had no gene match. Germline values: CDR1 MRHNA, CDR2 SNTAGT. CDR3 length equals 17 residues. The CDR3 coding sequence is TGTGCCAGCAGTCCACGAGGGACAGGGACTAGCAATCAGCCCCAGCATTTT. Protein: CASSPRGTGTSNQPQHF.

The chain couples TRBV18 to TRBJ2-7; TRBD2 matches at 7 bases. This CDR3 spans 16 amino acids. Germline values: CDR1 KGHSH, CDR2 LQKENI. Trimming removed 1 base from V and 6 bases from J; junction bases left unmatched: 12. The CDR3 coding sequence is TGTGCCAGCTCACCACAAGTCGACCACTCGGGGGGCGAGCAGTACTTC. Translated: CASSPQVDHSGGEQYF.

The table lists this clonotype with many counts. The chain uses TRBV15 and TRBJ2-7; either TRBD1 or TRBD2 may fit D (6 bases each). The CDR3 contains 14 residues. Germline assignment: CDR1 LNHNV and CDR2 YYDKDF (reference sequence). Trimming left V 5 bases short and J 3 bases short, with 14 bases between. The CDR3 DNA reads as TGTGCCACCAGCCCCACGGGGGACATCTACGAGCAGTACTTC. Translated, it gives CATSPTGDIYEQYF.

CDR3 protein: CASSPGLAVEWAGELFF. As DNA, the CDR3 is TGTGCCAGCAGCCCGGGACTAGCAGTAGAGTGGGCCGGGGAGCTGTTTTTT. The V call is TRBV11-2, the J call TRBJ2-2; the match to TRBD2 covers 9 bases. Germline lookup yields CDR1 SGHAT and CDR2 FQNNGV. The CDR3 runs 17 residues. Unmatched junction bases numbered 13, after V lost 5 bases and J lost 6 bases.

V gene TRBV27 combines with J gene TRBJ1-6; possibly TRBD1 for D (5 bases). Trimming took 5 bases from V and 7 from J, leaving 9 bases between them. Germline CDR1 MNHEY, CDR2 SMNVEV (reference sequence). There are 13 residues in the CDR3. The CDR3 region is CASSPNRNSPLHF. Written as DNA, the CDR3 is TGTGCCAGCAGTCCAAACAGGAATTCACCCCTCCACTTT.

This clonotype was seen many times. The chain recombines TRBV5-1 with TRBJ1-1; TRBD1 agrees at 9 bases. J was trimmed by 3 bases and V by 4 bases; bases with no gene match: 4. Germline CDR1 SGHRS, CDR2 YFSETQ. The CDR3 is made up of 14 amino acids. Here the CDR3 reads CASSDRDRDTEAFF. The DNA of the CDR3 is TGCGCCAGCAGCGACCGGGACAGGGACACTGAAGCTTTCTTT.

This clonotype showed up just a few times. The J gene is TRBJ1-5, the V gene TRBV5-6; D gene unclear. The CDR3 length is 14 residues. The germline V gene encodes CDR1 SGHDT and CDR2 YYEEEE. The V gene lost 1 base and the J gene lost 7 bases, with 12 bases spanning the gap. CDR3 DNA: TGTGCCAGCAGCTTGTCTTGGTCCGAACAGCCCCAGCATTTT. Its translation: CASSLSWSEQPQHF.

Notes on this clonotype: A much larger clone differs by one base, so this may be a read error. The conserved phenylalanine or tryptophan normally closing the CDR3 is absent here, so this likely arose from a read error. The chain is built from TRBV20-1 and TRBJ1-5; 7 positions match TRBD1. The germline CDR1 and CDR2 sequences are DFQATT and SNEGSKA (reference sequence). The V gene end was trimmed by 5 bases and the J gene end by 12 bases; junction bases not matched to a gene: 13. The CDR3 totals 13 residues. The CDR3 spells CSAPDRVIANQHL. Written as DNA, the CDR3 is TGCAGTGCTCCAGACAGGGTTATCGCGAACCAGCATTTG.

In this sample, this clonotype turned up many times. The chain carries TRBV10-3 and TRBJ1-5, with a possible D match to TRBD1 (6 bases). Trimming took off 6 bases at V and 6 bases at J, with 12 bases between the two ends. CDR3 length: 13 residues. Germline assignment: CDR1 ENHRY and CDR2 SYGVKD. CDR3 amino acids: CAIRDSRLQPQHF. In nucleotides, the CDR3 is TGTGCCATCAGGGACAGTCGGCTTCAGCCCCAGCATTTT.

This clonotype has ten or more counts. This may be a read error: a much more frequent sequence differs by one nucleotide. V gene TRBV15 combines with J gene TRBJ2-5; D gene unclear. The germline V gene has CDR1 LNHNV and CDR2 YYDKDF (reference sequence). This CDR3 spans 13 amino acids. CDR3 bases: TGTGCCATCAGCAGAGATCAGCAAGAGACCCAGTACTTC. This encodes CAISRDQQETQYF.

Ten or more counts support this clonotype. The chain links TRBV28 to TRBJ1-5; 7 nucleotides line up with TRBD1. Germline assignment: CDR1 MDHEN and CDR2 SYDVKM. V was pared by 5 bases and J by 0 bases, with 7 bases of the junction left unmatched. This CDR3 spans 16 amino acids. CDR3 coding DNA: TGTGCCAGCAGTCTGTGGGACAGCTATAGCAATCAGCCCCAGCATTTT. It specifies CASSLWDSYSNQPQHF.

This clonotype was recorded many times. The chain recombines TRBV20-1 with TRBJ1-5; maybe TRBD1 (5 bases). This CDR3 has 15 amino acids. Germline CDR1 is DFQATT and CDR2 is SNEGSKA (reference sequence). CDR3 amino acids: CSQVARGYSNQPQHF. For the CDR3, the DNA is TGCAGCCAAGTAGCGAGGGGCTATAGCAATCAGCCCCAGCATTTT.

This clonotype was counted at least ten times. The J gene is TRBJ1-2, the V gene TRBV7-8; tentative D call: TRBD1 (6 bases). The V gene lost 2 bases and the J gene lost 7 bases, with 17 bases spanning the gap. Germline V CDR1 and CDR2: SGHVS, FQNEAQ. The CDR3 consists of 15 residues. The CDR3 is CASSLRPRGLGGYTF. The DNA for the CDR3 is TGTGCCAGCAGCTTAAGGCCCAGGGGATTGGGTGGCTACACCTTC.

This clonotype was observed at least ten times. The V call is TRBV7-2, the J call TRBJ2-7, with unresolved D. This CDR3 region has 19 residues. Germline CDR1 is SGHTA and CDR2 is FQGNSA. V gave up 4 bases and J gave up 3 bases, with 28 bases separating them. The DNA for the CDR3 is TGTGCCAGCAGCTCGACTTCCCCCGTCGATATCTTTGGGCTCTACGAGCAGTACTTC. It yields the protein CASSSTSPVDIFGLYEQYF.

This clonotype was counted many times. DNA of the CDR3: TGTGCCATCAGTGAGAGGAAAGAGACCCAGTACTTC. This sequence encodes CAISERKETQYF. The rearrangement joins TRBV10-3 to TRBJ2-5; D gene ambiguous. This CDR3 is built from 12 residues. V lost 2 bases to trimming and J lost 3 bases, with 4 bases between them. CDR1 is ENHRY and CDR2 is SYGVKD in the germline V gene.

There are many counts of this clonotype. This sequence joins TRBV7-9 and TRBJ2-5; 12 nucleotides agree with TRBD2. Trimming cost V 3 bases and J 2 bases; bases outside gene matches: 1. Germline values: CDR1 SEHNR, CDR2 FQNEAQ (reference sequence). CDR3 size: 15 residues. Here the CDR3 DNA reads TGTGCCAGCAGCTTTACTAGCGGGGGGCAAGAGACCCAGTACTTC. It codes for CASSFTSGGQETQYF.

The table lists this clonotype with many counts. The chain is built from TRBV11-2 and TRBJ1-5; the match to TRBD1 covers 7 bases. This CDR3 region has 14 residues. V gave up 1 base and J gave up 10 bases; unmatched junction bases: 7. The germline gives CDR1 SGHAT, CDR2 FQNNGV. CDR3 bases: TGTGCCAGCAGCTTAGCAGGGGGGACTGGCCCCCAGCATTTT. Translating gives CASSLAGGTGPQHF.

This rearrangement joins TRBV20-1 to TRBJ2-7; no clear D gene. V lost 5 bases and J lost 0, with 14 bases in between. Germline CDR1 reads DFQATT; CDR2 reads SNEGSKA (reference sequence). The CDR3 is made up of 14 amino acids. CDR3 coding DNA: TGCAGTGCTGGGAACCAAATGAACTCCTACGAGCAGTACTTC. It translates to CSAGNQMNSYEQYF.

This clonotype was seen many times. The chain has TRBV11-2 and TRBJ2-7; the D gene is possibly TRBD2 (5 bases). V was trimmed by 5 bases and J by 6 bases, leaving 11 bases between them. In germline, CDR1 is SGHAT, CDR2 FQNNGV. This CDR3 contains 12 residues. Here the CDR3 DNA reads TGTGCCAGCAGCCCTACCGCGGGCGAGCAGTACTTC. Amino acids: CASSPTAGEQYF.

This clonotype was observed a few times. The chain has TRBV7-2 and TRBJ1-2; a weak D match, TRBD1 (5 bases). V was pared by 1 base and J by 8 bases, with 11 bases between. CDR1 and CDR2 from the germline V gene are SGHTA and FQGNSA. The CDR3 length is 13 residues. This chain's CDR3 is CASSLEGVPGYTF. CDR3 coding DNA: TGTGCCAGCAGCTTAGAAGGGGTTCCAGGCTACACCTTC.

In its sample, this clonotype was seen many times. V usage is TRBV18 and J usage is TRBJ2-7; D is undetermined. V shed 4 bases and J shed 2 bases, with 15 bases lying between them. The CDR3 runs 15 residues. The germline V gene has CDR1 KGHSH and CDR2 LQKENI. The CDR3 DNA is TGTGCCAGCTCACAAAGCCCGGACGGTACCTACGAGCAGTACTTC. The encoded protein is CASSQSPDGTYEQYF.

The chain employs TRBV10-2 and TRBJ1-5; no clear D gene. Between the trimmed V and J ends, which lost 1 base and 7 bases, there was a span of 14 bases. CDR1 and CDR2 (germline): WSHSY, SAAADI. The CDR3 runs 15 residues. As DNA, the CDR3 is TGCGCCAGCAGTGAGTTATCGCCATCAGCCCAGCCCCAGCATTTT. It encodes CASSELSPSAQPQHF.

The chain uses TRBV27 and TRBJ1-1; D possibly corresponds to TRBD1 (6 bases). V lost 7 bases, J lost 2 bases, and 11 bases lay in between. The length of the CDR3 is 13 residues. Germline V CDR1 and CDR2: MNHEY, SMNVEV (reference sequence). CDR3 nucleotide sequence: TGTGCCAGCAAGCGGACAGAAAACACTGAAGCTTTCTTT. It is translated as CASKRTENTEAFF.

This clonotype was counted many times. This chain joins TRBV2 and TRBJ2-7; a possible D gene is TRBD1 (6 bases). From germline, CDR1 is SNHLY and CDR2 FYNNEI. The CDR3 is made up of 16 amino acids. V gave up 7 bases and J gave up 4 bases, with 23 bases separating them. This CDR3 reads CASKGDRDSTFYEQYF. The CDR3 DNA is TGTGCCAGCAAGGGGGATAGAGACAGCACCTTTTACGAGCAGTACTTC.

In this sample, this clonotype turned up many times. The CDR3 loop is CASSPDNSNQPQHF. The DNA of the CDR3 is TGTGCCAGCAGCCCAGACAATAGCAATCAGCCCCAGCATTTT. The rearrangement links TRBV3-1 to TRBJ1-5, with no clear D. Germline V gene lookup returns CDR1 LGHDT and CDR2 YNNKEL (reference sequence). This CDR3 contains 14 residues. With 4 bases removed from V and 0 bases from J, the gap between germline ends came to 7 bases.

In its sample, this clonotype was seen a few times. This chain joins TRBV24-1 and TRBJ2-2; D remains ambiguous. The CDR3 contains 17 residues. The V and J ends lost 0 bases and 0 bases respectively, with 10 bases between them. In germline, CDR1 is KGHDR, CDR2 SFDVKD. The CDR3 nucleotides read TGTGCCACCAGTGATTTGAACACAGAAACGAACACCGGGGAGCTGTTTTTT. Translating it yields CATSDLNTETNTGELFF.

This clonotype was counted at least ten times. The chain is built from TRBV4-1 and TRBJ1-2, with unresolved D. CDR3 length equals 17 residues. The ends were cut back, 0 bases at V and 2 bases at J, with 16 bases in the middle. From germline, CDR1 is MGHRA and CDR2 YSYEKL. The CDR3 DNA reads TGCGCCAGCAGCCAAGACGGGCGGGCGGGCGAGAACTATGGCTACACCTTC. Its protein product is CASSQDGRAGENYGYTF.

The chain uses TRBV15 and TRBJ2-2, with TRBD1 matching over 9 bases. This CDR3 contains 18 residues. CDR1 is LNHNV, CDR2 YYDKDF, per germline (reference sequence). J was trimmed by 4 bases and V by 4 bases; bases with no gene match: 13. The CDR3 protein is CATSTPEADRGFTGELFF. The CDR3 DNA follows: TGTGCCACCAGCACCCCTGAAGCGGACAGGGGTTTCACCGGGGAGCTGTTTTTT. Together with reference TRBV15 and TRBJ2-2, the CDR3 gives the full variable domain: DAMVIQNPRYQVTQFGKPVTLSCSQTLNHNVMYWYQQKSSQAPKLLFHYYDKDFNNEADTPDNFQSRRPNTSFCFLDIRSPGLGDTAMYLCATSTPEADRGFTGELFFGEGSRLTVL.